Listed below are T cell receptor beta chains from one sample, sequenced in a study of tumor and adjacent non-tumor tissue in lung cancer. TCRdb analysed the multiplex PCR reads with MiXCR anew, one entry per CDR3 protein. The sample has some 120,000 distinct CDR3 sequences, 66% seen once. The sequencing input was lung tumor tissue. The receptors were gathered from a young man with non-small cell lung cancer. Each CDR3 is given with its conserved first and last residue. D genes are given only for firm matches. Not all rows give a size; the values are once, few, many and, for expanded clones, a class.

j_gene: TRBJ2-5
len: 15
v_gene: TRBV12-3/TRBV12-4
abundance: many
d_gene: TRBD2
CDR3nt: TGTGCCAGCAGTTTATTGCGGGGGGCCCAAGAGACCCAGTACTTC
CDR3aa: CASSLLRGAQETQYF

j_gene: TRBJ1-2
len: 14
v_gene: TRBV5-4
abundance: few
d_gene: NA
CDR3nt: TGTGCCAGCAGCTTGGGAGATGGGGATCGCGGCTACACCTTC
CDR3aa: CASSLGDGDRGYTF

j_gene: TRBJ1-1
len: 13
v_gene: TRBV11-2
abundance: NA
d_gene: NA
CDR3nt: TGTGCCAGCAGCACTATAGCGAACACTGTAGCTTTCTTT
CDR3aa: CASSTIANTVAFF

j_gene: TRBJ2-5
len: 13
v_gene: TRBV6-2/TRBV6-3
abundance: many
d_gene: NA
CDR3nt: TGTGCCAGCAGTCCACAGGAGCAAGAGACCCAGTACTTC
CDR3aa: CASSPQEQETQYF

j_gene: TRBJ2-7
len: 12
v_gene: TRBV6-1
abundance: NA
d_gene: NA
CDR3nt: TGTGTCAGCAGTGTGGAAGGGGCCGAGCAGTACTTC
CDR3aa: CVSSVEGAEQYF

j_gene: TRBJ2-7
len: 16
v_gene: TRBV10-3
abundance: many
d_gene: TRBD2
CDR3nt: TGTGCCATCAAAGCCGGCCTAGCGGGGGGGCCTTCCGAGCAGTACTTC
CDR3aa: CAIKAGLAGGPSEQYF

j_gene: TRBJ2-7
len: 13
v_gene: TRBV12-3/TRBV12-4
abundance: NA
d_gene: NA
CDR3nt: TGTGTAAGCACCCTCGACAGAGGTGGGGAGCAGTACTTC
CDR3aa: CVSTLDRGGEQYF

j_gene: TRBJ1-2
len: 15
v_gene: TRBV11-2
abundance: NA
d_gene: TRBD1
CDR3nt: TGTGCCAGCAGCTTAGAGGGGGGGACAGGGCACGGCTACACCTTC
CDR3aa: CASSLEGGTGHGYTF

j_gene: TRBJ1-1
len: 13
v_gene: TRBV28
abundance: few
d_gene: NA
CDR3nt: TGTGCCAGCAGTCTGGATAGGGTTACTGAAGCTTTCTTT
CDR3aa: CASSLDRVTEAFF

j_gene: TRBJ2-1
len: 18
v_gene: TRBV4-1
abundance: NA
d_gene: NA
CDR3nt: TGCGCCAGCAGCCAAGAAACCTTTGCGGCTGACAGATCCAATGAGCAGTTCTTC
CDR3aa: CASSQETFAADRSNEQFF

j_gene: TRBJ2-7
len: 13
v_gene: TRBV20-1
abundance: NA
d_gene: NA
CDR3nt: TGTAGTGCCCTATCCGTTCCACCCTACGAGCAGTACTTC
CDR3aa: CSALSVPPYEQYF